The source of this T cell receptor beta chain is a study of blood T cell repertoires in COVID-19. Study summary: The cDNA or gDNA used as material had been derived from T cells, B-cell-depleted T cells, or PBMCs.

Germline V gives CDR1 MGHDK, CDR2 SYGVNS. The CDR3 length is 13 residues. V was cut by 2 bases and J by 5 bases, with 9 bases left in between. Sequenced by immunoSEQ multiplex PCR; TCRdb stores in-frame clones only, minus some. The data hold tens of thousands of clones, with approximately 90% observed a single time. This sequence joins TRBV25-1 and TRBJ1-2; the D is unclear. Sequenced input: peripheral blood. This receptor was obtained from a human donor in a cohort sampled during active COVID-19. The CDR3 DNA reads TGTGCCAGCAGTGAACCCGACACTTATGGCTACACCTTC. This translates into CASSEPDTYGYTF.